The sample holds many counts of the clone carrying this TCR beta chain. Antigen unknown. The data were obtained in a study of early T cells in non-severe SARS-CoV-2 infection. At the level of the study: Bulk RNA from unsorted whole blood was sequenced; chains were unpaired. Findings of the study overall: In VDJdb matching, anti-spike CD8 responses were favored while private and CD4 specificities went missing.

Trimming took off 2 bases at V and 3 bases at J, with 5 bases between the two ends. In germline, CDR1 is SGHVS, CDR2 FNYEAQ. This CDR3 spans 12 amino acids. Each single cDNA molecule received a unique molecular identifier. TCRdb re-called the 5' RACE reads with MiXCR, one entry per CDR3 protein. The table includes tens of thousands of distinct CDR3 sequences, 4.9% detected once. This receptor was identified in an adult who was a healthcare worker with PCR-confirmed SARS-CoV-2 infection or an uninfected control (not recorded which). Sequencing used whole blood. The rearrangement links TRBV7-6 to TRBJ2-7; D is uncertain. The CDR3 DNA is TGTGCCAGCAGCTTATCCGGCTACGAGCAGTACTTC. Protein product: CASSLSGYEQYF.